This T cell receptor (beta chain) was identified in a study of blood T cells in healthy people across ages. Study outcomes and limitations: Age brought a roughly linear fall in TCR beta diversity measured per million T cells. The study lacked donor CMV status, which possibly confounded expanded clonotype changes.

Per germline, CDR1 LGHDT and CDR2 YNNKEL (reference sequence). This CDR3 spans 12 amino acids. V was clipped by 2 bases and J by 13 bases, with 12 bases between them. It was roughly 10 milliliters of peripheral blood that were drawn from each donor. The authors isolated at least 6 million PBMCs per sample. Primers used in a second PCR of about 6 to 11 cycles were a sample-barcoded 5' primer and a J-beta primer mix. One entry per CDR3 protein results from TCRdb running MiXCR on the 5' RACE reads. The table has some 1,500,000 distinct CDR3 sequences, 40% to 45% seen once. Remarks on this clonotype: The antigen remains unidentified.

Sequenced input: blood. This chain connects TRBV3-1 to TRBJ2-1; D is perhaps TRBD1 or TRBD2 (6 bases each). The sequence came from a young woman in good health. This CDR3 is CASSQRGADQFF. The DNA of the CDR3 is TGTGCCAGCAGCCAAAGGGGGGCCGATCAGTTCTTC.